This T cell receptor (beta chain) was identified in a study of blood T cell repertoires in COVID-19. Study-level information: Some COVID-19 samples were acute and others convalescent; all came from the United States, Italy and Spain. The cDNA or gDNA used as material had been derived from T cells, B-cell-depleted T cells, or PBMCs.

As processed by the authors: Counts of nucleated cells, estimated from reference gene primer amplification, were obtained. Sequencing used immunoSEQ multiplex PCR; TCRdb keeps in-frame clones, though not all of them. The D gene and trimming were derived from the DNA, and the V and J assignments and clone size from that table. The sample shows about 90,000 clones, about 88% of them seen only once. The CDR3 is made up of 14 amino acids. Trimming cost V 2 bases and J 7 bases; bases outside gene matches: 11. CDR1 is GTSNPN and CDR2 is SVGIG in the germline V gene (reference sequence). The chain links TRBV30 to TRBJ2-7, with 7 bases identical to TRBD1. The sequenced sample consisted of peripheral blood. This TCR came from a man older than 75 with active or convalescent COVID-19. The CDR3 region is CAWSRDSTFLEQYF. DNA of the CDR3: TGTGCCTGGAGTCGGGACAGTACCTTCTTGGAGCAGTACTTC. The whole variable domain, remainder taken from reference TRBV30 and TRBJ2-7, is SQTIHQWPATLVQPVGSPLSLECTVEGTSNPNLYWYRQAAGRGLQLLFYSVGIGQISSEVPQNLSASRPQDRQFILSSKKLLLSDSGFYLCAWSRDSTFLEQYFGPGTRLTVT.